Presented here are 28 T cell receptor beta chains from one specimen sequenced in a study of blood T cell repertoires in COVID-19. Sequencing was performed with immunoSEQ multiplex PCR; in TCRdb, only in-frame clones are kept and a portion is missing. Seen here are approximately 44,000 clones, 70% to 90% observed once, and the top ten hold 7% to 9%. Sequenced material: peripheral blood. These receptors all stem from a man aged 60 to 69 with active COVID-19.

This clone was detected a few times. The chain has TRBV10-2 and TRBJ1-5; 8 bases agree with TRBD1. Germline V CDR1 and CDR2: WSHSY, SAAADI. This CDR3 has 15 amino acids. Trimming at V came to 3 bases and at J to 9 bases, leaving 10 bases not matched to a gene. The DNA of the CDR3 is TGCGCCAGCAGTGATATCGCAGGGGGCTTCGGGCCCCAGCATTTT. Encoded protein: CASSDIAGGFGPQHF.

This clone was recorded a few times. The chain recombines TRBV6-6 with TRBJ1-5; 11 bases line up with TRBD1. This CDR3 contains 13 residues. Germline loops: CDR1 MNHNY, CDR2 SVGAGI (reference sequence). J lost 6 bases, V lost 8 bases, and 3 bases had no gene match. In DNA form, the CDR3 reads TGTGCCAGCGGGACAGGGGGTGGTCAGCCCCAGCATTTT. Encoded protein: CASGTGGGQPQHF.

The V call is TRBV6-4, the J call TRBJ2-3; 8 bases line up with TRBD1. CDR1 and CDR2 (germline): MRHNA, SNTAGT. The CDR3 sequence is 14 residues long. The V segment lost 5 bases and the J segment 0 bases; nucleotides outside the gene matches: 1. The CDR3 DNA follows: TGTGCCAGCAGTAGACAGGGGAGCACAGATACGCAGTATTTT. It yields the protein CASSRQGSTDTQYF.

The chain is built from TRBV7-8 and TRBJ2-2; D not resolved. Germline CDR1 SGHVS, CDR2 FQNEAQ. This CDR3 has 12 residues. Trimming took off 4 bases at V and 5 bases at J, with 5 bases between the two ends. The CDR3, as DNA: TGTGCCAGCAGCTCCCTGACCGGGGAGCTGTTTTTT. Translation: CASSSLTGELFF.

V usage is TRBV12-3 or TRBV12-4 and J usage is TRBJ2-1; D may be TRBD2 (6 bases). V dropped 8 bases and J dropped 2 bases, with 10 bases sitting between them. The CDR3 runs to 13 residues. The CDR3 DNA is TGTGCCAGCCGGGAGTCCCCCTACAATGAGCAGTTCTTC. Protein: CASRESPYNEQFF.

This chain uses TRBV9 with TRBJ2-5; 7 nucleotides align to TRBD2. Germline CDR1 reads SGDLS; CDR2 reads YYNGEE. V lost 2 bases to trimming and J lost 4 bases; unmatched junction nucleotides: 8. CDR3 length: 15 residues. In DNA, the CDR3 is TGTGCCAGCAGCGTTGCGGCGGGAGTTCGAGAGACCCAGTACTTC. It specifies CASSVAAGVRETQYF.

The J gene is TRBJ2-1, the V gene TRBV2; 11 bases match TRBD2. Trimming at V came to 3 bases and at J to 6 bases, leaving 4 bases not matched to a gene. The CDR3 totals 15 residues. The V gene's germline CDR1 is SNHLY and CDR2 FYNNEI. CDR3 in amino acids: CASSDWGLAANEQFF. The CDR3, as DNA: TGTGCCAGCAGTGACTGGGGACTAGCGGCCAATGAGCAGTTCTTC.

CDR3 nucleotide sequence: TGTGCCAGTAGTGCCCGACAGGGATCGGTAGATGGCTACACCTTC. Translating gives CASSARQGSVDGYTF. The chain is built from TRBV19 and TRBJ1-2; 7 bases align to TRBD1. J gave up 6 bases and V 5 bases, and 12 bases lay outside the gene matches. Germline V gene data show CDR1 as LNHDA and CDR2 as SQIVND (reference sequence). The CDR3 contains 15 residues.

The chain carries TRBV18 and TRBJ2-3; TRBD2 agrees at 12 bases. The CDR3 spans 18 residues. CDR1 is KGHSH, CDR2 LQKENI, per germline. With V trimmed by 4 bases and J by 3 bases, 11 bases remained unmatched. The CDR3 DNA reads as TGTGCCAGCTCACTCAATCACCTAGCGGGAGGGATGACAGATACGCAGTATTTT. This gives the protein CASSLNHLAGGMTDTQYF.

This clone came up a few times. The chain has TRBV10-3 and TRBJ2-1, with 10 bases that match TRBD2. The length of the CDR3 is 15 residues. V shed 5 bases and J 4 bases; nucleotides not matched to a gene: 5. The germline V gene has CDR1 ENHRY and CDR2 SYGVKD. DNA of the CDR3: TGTGCCATCAGTCTAACTAGCGGGACGTACAATGAGCAGTTCTTC. Translated, it gives CAISLTSGTYNEQFF.

The genes are TRBV11-2 and TRBJ1-2; tentative D call: TRBD1 (5 bases). V shed 5 bases and J shed 4 bases, with 14 bases lying between them. This CDR3 is 14 amino acids long. From germline, CDR1 is SGHAT and CDR2 FQNNGV. This CDR3 reads CASSPTQVFYGYTF. CDR3 nucleotide sequence: TGTGCCAGCAGCCCTACACAGGTTTTCTATGGCTACACCTTC.

The chain is built from TRBV2 and TRBJ2-3; D may be TRBD1 (6 bases). The germline V gene has CDR1 SNHLY and CDR2 FYNNEI. This CDR3 is 13 amino acids long. Trimming took off 10 bases at V and 3 bases at J, with 14 bases between the two ends. The DNA for the CDR3 is TGTGCCACCGAACAGGGTGTGACAGATACGCAGTATTTT. Its translation: CATEQGVTDTQYF. Together with reference TRBV2 and TRBJ2-3, the CDR3 gives the full variable domain: EPEVTQTPSHQVTQMGQEVILRCVPISNHLYFYWYRQILGQKVEFLVSFYNNEISEKSEIFDDQFSVERPDGSNFTLKIRSTKLEDSAMYFCATEQGVTDTQYFGPGTRLTVL.

The chain is built from TRBV7-3 and TRBJ2-5, with 10 nucleotides matching TRBD2. V shed 5 bases, J shed 1 base, and the junction held 10 bases outside the gene matches. CDR3 length: 17 residues. Germline V gives CDR1 SGHTA, CDR2 FQGTGA. In nucleotides, the CDR3 is TGTGCCAGCAGCCCCAAGGGGGCTAGCGGGGGCCAAGAGACCCAGTACTTC. This encodes CASSPKGASGGQETQYF.

CDR3 bases: TGTGCCAGTAGTATAGATTCCCCGCCAGGGGCTGAAGCTTTCTTT. This gives the protein CASSIDSPPGAEAFF. The rearrangement links TRBV19 to TRBJ1-1; the D gene is possibly TRBD1 (6 bases). This CDR3 has 15 residues. Per germline, CDR1 LNHDA and CDR2 SQIVND (reference sequence). The V end was cut by 0 bases, the J end by 6 bases, with 14 bases between. The whole variable domain, remainder taken from reference TRBV19 and TRBJ1-1, is DGGITQSPKYLFRKEGQNVTLSCEQNLNHDAMYWYRQDPGQGLRLIYYSQIVNDFQKGDIAEGYSVSREKKESFPLTVTSAQKNPTAFYLCASSIDSPPGAEAFFGQGTRLTVV.

This clone was detected only a few times. The J gene is TRBJ2-2, the V gene TRBV4-2, with 10 bases that match TRBD1. V lost 5 bases and J lost 3; bases outside the gene matches: 3. Germline V lookup: CDR1 LGHNA, CDR2 YNFKEQ. The CDR3 extends over 15 amino acids. The CDR3 nucleotides read TGTGCCAGCAGCGAAGGGACAGGGGACACCGGGGAGCTGTTTTTT. Its protein is CASSEGTGDTGELFF.

The chain links TRBV7-9 to TRBJ1-4; 8 bases line up with TRBD1. Germline V gene lookup returns CDR1 SEHNR and CDR2 FQNEAQ (reference sequence). V lost 0 bases to trimming and J lost 3 bases; unmatched junction nucleotides: 9. This CDR3 contains 18 residues. The CDR3 DNA reads TGTGCCAGCAGCTTAGCCGCCAGGGGGCAGGTGGCTAATGAAAAACTGTTTTTT. Translated, it gives CASSLAARGQVANEKLFF.

This chain links TRBV18 with TRBJ1-2; 9 bases align to TRBD1. This CDR3 spans 15 amino acids. V shed 3 bases, J shed 5 bases, and the junction held 7 bases outside the gene matches. Germline assignment: CDR1 KGHSH and CDR2 LQKENI. In DNA form, the CDR3 reads TGTGCCAGCTCACCGGAGACAGGGGGTCGATATGGCTACACCTTC. Its protein is CASSPETGGRYGYTF. Complete variable domain (other parts from reference TRBV18 and TRBJ1-2): NAGVMQNPRHLVRRRGQEARLRCSPMKGHSHVYWYRQLPEEGLKFMVYLQKENIIDESGMPKERFSAEFPKEGPSILRIQQVVRGDSAAYFCASSPETGGRYGYTFGSGTRLTVV.

V is TRBV2 and J is TRBJ2-7; tentative D call: TRBD1 (5 bases). V shed 1 base and J shed 2 bases, with 6 bases lying between them. The CDR3 covers 13 residues. The germline CDR1 and CDR2 sequences are SNHLY and FYNNEI. The CDR3, as DNA: TGTGCCAGCAGTGAAGTGGGGCCCTACGAGCAGTACTTC. It yields the protein CASSEVGPYEQYF. The full variable domain, completed using reference TRBV2 and TRBJ2-7, is EPEVTQTPSHQVTQMGQEVILRCVPISNHLYFYWYRQILGQKVEFLVSFYNNEISEKSEIFDDQFSVERPDGSNFTLKIRSTKLEDSAMYFCASSEVGPYEQYFGPGTRLTVT.

This clone was seen once. The rearrangement links TRBV30 to TRBJ2-3; D gene unclear. The CDR3 extends over 13 amino acids. CDR1 and CDR2 (germline): GTSNPN, SVGIG (reference sequence). CDR3 region: CAKDNTDGDTQYF. DNA for the CDR3: TGTGCTAAAGACAACACAGACGGAGATACGCAGTATTTT.

The chain is built from TRBV12-3 or TRBV12-4 and TRBJ1-4, with D possibly TRBD1 on 6 matching bases. The V end was cut by 7 bases, the J end by 13 bases, with 16 bases between. CDR3 length: 12 amino acids. The CDR3, as DNA: TGTGCCAGCAAGACCTCAGGGGCAAGACTGTTTTTT. Protein: CASKTSGARLFF.

The CDR3 loop reads CASRSPEVLAGGGYEQYF. For the CDR3, the DNA is TGTGCAAGTCGCTCTCCGGAGGTGCTAGCGGGAGGGGGATACGAGCAGTACTTC. This chain links TRBV12-2 with TRBJ2-7; the D call TRBD2 from the table was never checked on the DNA. TRBV12-2 is a listed pseudogene. This CDR3 has 18 amino acids.

The chain recombines TRBV19 with TRBJ2-1; TRBD2 might be the D (5 bases). This CDR3 region has 17 residues. The germline gives CDR1 LNHDA, CDR2 SQIVND (reference sequence). V gave up 3 bases and J gave up 6 bases, with 21 bases separating them. The CDR3 DNA follows: TGTGCCAGTAGTATGGTTTTCTATAGGGAACGGGGCAATGAGCAGTTCTTC. Translated: CASSMVFYRERGNEQFF. Complete variable domain (other parts from reference TRBV19 and TRBJ2-1): DGGITQSPKYLFRKEGQNVTLSCEQNLNHDAMYWYRQDPGQGLRLIYYSQIVNDFQKGDIAEGYSVSREKKESFPLTVTSAQKNPTAFYLCASSMVFYRERGNEQFFGPGTRLTVL.

V usage is TRBV3-1 (or the pseudogene TRBV3-2) and J usage is TRBJ2-3; TRBD2 agrees at 13 bases. This CDR3 contains 20 residues. In germline, CDR1 is LGHDT, CDR2 YNNKEL (reference sequence). The trim removed 3 bases at V and 3 bases at J, leaving 15 bases unmatched. Written as DNA, the CDR3 is TGTGCCAGCAGCCATTCCGGGAGGACTAGCGGGAGTATTAGGACAGATACGCAGTATTTT. Translating gives CASSHSGRTSGSIRTDTQYF.

The chain has TRBV6-2 or TRBV6-3 and TRBJ2-1; TRBD2 matches 13 bases. This CDR3 has 15 amino acids. CDR1 is MNHEY and CDR2 is SVGEGT in the germline V gene. Losses at the gene ends were 6 bases for V and 8 bases for J; bases not matched to a gene: 7. The CDR3 loop reads CASSIGLAGVDEQFF. In DNA form, the CDR3 reads TGTGCCAGCAGCATCGGACTAGCGGGAGTCGATGAGCAGTTCTTC.

The chain joins TRBV19 to TRBJ1-5; the D gene is possibly TRBD1 (5 bases). CDR3 size: 13 residues. The germline V and J ends were trimmed by 10 bases and 6 bases, with 16 bases remaining between them. The germline V gene has CDR1 LNHDA and CDR2 SQIVND (reference sequence). The CDR3 DNA is TGTGCCACCACCCGGGGGTTTGGTCAGCCCCAGCATTTT. Its protein product is CATTRGFGQPQHF.

The table lists this clone with a count of one. This chain joins TRBV18 and TRBJ2-5, with D possibly TRBD1 on 6 matching bases. There are 12 residues in the CDR3. Germline V gene data show CDR1 as KGHSH and CDR2 as LQKENI. The ends were cut back, 3 bases at V and 5 bases at J, with 7 bases in the middle. The chain's CDR3 is CASSPTGETQYF. CDR3 sequence (DNA): TGTGCCAGCTCACCCACAGGGGAGACCCAGTACTTC.

The chain is built from TRBV19 and TRBJ2-4; tentative D call: TRBD2 (6 bases). Trimming stripped 5 bases from V and 0 bases from J, with 17 bases between. CDR1 and CDR2 (germline): LNHDA, SQIVND (reference sequence). The CDR3 totals 17 residues. In DNA, the CDR3 is TGTGCCAGTAGTGCCCTCCGGGGAGGAATAGCCAAAAACATTCAGTACTTC. Translation gives CASSALRGGIAKNIQYF.

In its sample, this clone was seen once. This rearrangement joins TRBV24-1 to TRBJ2-7, with D perhaps TRBD1 (5 bases). V shed 5 bases and J shed 3 bases, with 19 bases lying between them. The germline gives CDR1 KGHDR, CDR2 SFDVKD. This CDR3 contains 16 residues. The CDR3 nucleotides are TGTGCCACCAGTGCCCCTGAGCAGGGTCGTTTCTACGAGCAGTACTTC. Its protein is CATSAPEQGRFYEQYF.